These 12 T cell receptor beta chains were all obtained from the same sample, sequenced in a study of vaccination effects on CD4 cells after COVID-19 (dated by TCRdb to the early 2020s). To prepare the library, the immunoSEQ multiplex PCR assay was applied. The immuneACCESS repertoire file appears here via TCRdb, limited to in-frame rearrangements. These files lack a portion of the clones; in checked studies, under half of the deficit traces to unresolved V genes, and the cause of the others is not known. The sample table contains about 46,000 clones; only one count was recorded for around 74% of them. Approximately 9% of the sample is taken by the ten largest. After 10 to 11 days of culture, CD4+ T cells were isolated with the EasySep CD4+ T cell isolation kit. These TCRs are of unknown antigen specificity. This specimen was CD4+ T cells from PBMCs cultured without peptide, taken before COVID-19 vaccination. These receptors came from a human donor who had a prior SARS-CoV-2 infection.

V usage is TRBV7-2 and J usage is TRBJ2-1; 11 bases agree with TRBD1. Germline CDR1 and CDR2: SGHTA and FQGNSA. V shed 5 bases and J 4 bases; nucleotides not matched to a gene: 7. The CDR3 loop spans 16 amino acids. The CDR3 sequence is CASSPRDRGGYNEQFF. For the CDR3, the DNA is TGTGCCAGCAGCCCCAGGGACAGGGGGGGGTACAATGAGCAGTTCTTC.

The chain carries TRBV12-3 or TRBV12-4 and TRBJ2-1; no clear D. CDR3 size: 13 residues. Trimming took off 5 bases at V and 4 bases at J, with 9 bases between the two ends. CDR3 amino acids: CASSRTRYNEQFF. CDR3 DNA: TGTGCCAGCAGTAGGACGAGATACAATGAGCAGTTCTTC.

The sample holds one count of this clone. The gene calls are TRBV7-3 and TRBJ2-2; TRBD2 aligns across 9 bases. With 2 bases clipped from V and 5 bases from J, the junction kept 6 bases outside the gene matches. This CDR3 is 16 amino acids long. The germline CDR1 and CDR2 sequences are SGHTA and FQGTGA. The CDR3 loop reads CASSLGLARGTGELFF. The CDR3 DNA follows: TGTGCCAGCAGCTTAGGACTAGCGAGGGGAACCGGGGAGCTGTTTTTT.

The chain has TRBV19 and TRBJ1-1; 12 bases agree with TRBD1. Germline V gene lookup returns CDR1 LNHDA and CDR2 SQIVND (reference sequence). The CDR3 is 17 residues long. After removal of 5 bases from V and 3 bases from J, the junction contained 10 bases not matched to a gene. CDR3 nucleotides: TGTGCCAGTAGTCCCGGGACAGGGGGCTGGTTGGACACTGAAGCTTTCTTT. Protein: CASSPGTGGWLDTEAFF. The whole variable domain, remainder taken from reference TRBV19 and TRBJ1-1, is DGGITQSPKYLFRKEGQNVTLSCEQNLNHDAMYWYRQDPGQGLRLIYYSQIVNDFQKGDIAEGYSVSREKKESFPLTVTSAQKNPTAFYLCASSPGTGGWLDTEAFFGQGTRLTVV.

The V call is TRBV18, the J call TRBJ2-7; D call uncertain. This CDR3 spans 13 amino acids. Trimming took off 3 bases at V and 0 bases at J, with 6 bases between the two ends. The germline V gene has CDR1 KGHSH and CDR2 LQKENI. Here the CDR3 DNA reads TGTGCCAGCTCACCGTCCGGCTCCTACGAGCAGTACTTC. Amino acids: CASSPSGSYEQYF.

The V and J genes are TRBV5-1 and TRBJ2-1; D is uncertain. The CDR3 spans 16 residues. Germline V gene data show CDR1 as SGHRS and CDR2 as YFSETQ. The V end was cut by 3 bases, the J end by 2 bases, with 15 bases between. The CDR3 DNA is TGCGCCAGCAGCTCCTTGCCTAGTGATACCTACAATGAGCAGTTCTTC. It yields the protein CASSSLPSDTYNEQFF.

In its sample, this clone was seen a few times. The chain uses TRBV28 and TRBJ1-3, with D possibly being TRBD1 (6 bases). V lost 5 bases and J lost 0, with 17 bases in between. The CDR3 extends over 17 amino acids. From germline, CDR1 is MDHEN and CDR2 SYDVKM. This chain's CDR3 is CASSAYMTGDSGNTIYF. CDR3 nucleotide sequence: TGTGCCAGCAGTGCCTACATGACAGGAGACTCTGGAAACACCATATATTTT.

Many counts were recorded for this clone. The CDR3 DNA reads as TGTGCCAGCAGCAGGACTGATTACAATGAGCAGTTCTTC. Translation: CASSRTDYNEQFF. The chain recombines TRBV6-5 with TRBJ2-1; a weak D match, TRBD2 (5 bases). CDR1 is MNHEY and CDR2 is SVGAGI in the germline V gene. The CDR3 is 13 residues long. The V end lost 6 bases, the J end lost 4 bases, and 10 bases lay between the germline ends.

This clone has only a few counts. V usage is TRBV4-1 and J usage is TRBJ2-2; tentatively, D is TRBD1 (5 bases). With 3 bases removed from V and 2 bases from J, the gap between germline ends came to 10 bases. This CDR3 region has 15 residues. Germline CDR1 reads MGHRA; CDR2 reads YSYEKL. CDR3 loop: CASSHGAVNTGELFF. The CDR3 nucleotides are TGCGCCAGCAGCCATGGGGCTGTCAACACCGGGGAGCTGTTTTTT.

The CDR3 reads CASSRGGRTHEQYF. The CDR3 DNA sequence: TGTGCCAGCAGCCGGGGCGGGAGAACGCACGAGCAGTACTTC. The genes are TRBV14 and TRBJ2-7; 7 bases match TRBD2. Unmatched junction bases numbered 8, after V lost 4 bases and J lost 5 bases. Germline assignment: CDR1 SGHDN and CDR2 FVKESK. This CDR3 region has 14 residues.

V gene TRBV5-1 combines with J gene TRBJ1-1; 11 bases are shared with TRBD1. With V trimmed by 0 bases and J by 5 bases, 6 bases remained unmatched. Germline V CDR1 and CDR2: SGHRS, YFSETQ. The CDR3 consists of 16 residues. CDR3 loop: CASSLGGTGGWTEAFF. The CDR3 region has the DNA TGCGCCAGCAGCTTGGGAGGGACAGGGGGTTGGACTGAAGCTTTCTTT.

This chain uses TRBV5-1 with TRBJ1-5; TRBD1 matches at 7 bases. The trim removed 3 bases at V and 2 bases at J, leaving 2 bases unmatched. The CDR3 sequence is 14 residues long. Germline CDR1 and CDR2: SGHRS and YFSETQ. The CDR3 nucleotides read TGCGCCAGCAGCTCCGGGACAGGCAATCAGCCCCAGCATTTT. Its translation is CASSSGTGNQPQHF.